The sequence of this T cell receptor beta chain was determined in a study of HIV-infected patients and healthy controls. One entry per CDR3 protein, called by TCRdb with MiXCR from the 5' RACE reads. The sample lists around 62,000 distinct CDR3 sequences, about 19% seen once, with more than 1.3% in the top ten. This clonotype has a count of ten or more. Trimming stripped 5 bases from V and 0 bases from J, with 5 bases between. The length of the CDR3 is 14 residues. CDR1 is MNHEY, CDR2 SVGAGI, per germline. The V call is TRBV6-5, the J call TRBJ2-6; D not resolved. The specimen was CD4+ T cells from blood. This clonotype was sampled from a human donor in good health. In DNA, the CDR3 is TGTGCCAGCAGTGCCTCCTCTGGGGCCAACGTCCTGACTTTC. Protein: CASSASSGANVLTF.